The following is a T cell receptor beta chain sequence with its context. The target antigen is unknown. TCRdb redid the calling of the 5' RACE reads with MiXCR, one entry per CDR3 protein. In the table there are roughly 52,000 distinct CDR3 sequences, 9.5% of which are singletons. The data belong to a study of T-cell memory formation after mild COVID-19. About the study: Most TCR clusters belonged to a single donor.

V lost 0 bases to trimming and J lost 3 bases, with 5 bases between them. Germline CDR1 and CDR2: LGHDT and YNNKEL (reference sequence). CDR3 size: 13 residues. Regarding the study as a whole: Later expanders leaned CD4+, whereas day 15 to 85 contracting clones were balanced CD4/CD8. CD4+ clones that contracted lay mainly in CM and EM; CD8+ ones lay in EMRA.

The rearrangement uses TRBV3-1 and TRBJ1-2; D not certain. The specimen was PBMCs or a T cell subset sorted from them (not recorded which). The source of this sequence is a man younger than 30 who had mild COVID-19 (a few samples of this study predate the infection). Cell type and time point are not known. The CDR3 DNA reads TGTGCCAGCAGCCAAGATTCAGACTATGGCTACACCTTC. It translates to CASSQDSDYGYTF.